The clone carrying this T cell receptor beta chain has ten or more counts. Its antigen remains unknown. Diagnosis rested on symptoms, serum thyroxine and TRAb, thyroid ultrasound, and orbital computed tomography. This entry is derived from a study of T cells in Graves' hyperthyroidism and ophthalmopathy. As for the study in general: At the time of initial diagnosis and before any treatment, peripheral blood was collected.

Study-level results: Also found in blood were most expanded thyroid clonotypes above 0.001.

Using RNA transcripts as the source, TCR beta CDR3 regions were amplified. HTBI primers were the set used in a first-round RT-PCR of the TCR CDR3. TCRdb reanalysed the multiplex PCR reads using MiXCR and keeps one entry per CDR3 protein. The sample consists of over 120,000 distinct CDR3 sequences, approximately 20% of them appearing once. This TCR was sampled from a woman aged 45-65 years with Graves' hyperthyroidism that later progressed to Graves' ophthalmopathy. Sequencing was performed on blood.

The CDR3 region is CASSRTSGSRTDTQYF. CDR3 nucleotide sequence: TGTGCCAGCAGTCGGACTAGCGGGTCAAGGACAGATACGCAGTATTTT. The rearrangement joins TRBV2 to TRBJ2-3; 11 bases align to TRBD2. The V gene's germline CDR1 is SNHLY and CDR2 FYNNEI. This CDR3 is 16 amino acids long. V shed 5 bases, J shed 3 bases, and the junction held 7 bases outside the gene matches.